This T cell receptor beta chain was sequenced during a study of shared clonotypes between healthy human individuals (dated by TCRdb to about 2020). For the wider study: A few men and two women, aged 18 to 49 years, made up the cohort. To increase sequencing depth and limit assay-specific biases, TCR repertoire library preparation and sequencing were carried out by different laboratories using diverse techniques. Per donor, leukapheresis produced somewhere between about 0.8 and 9 billion PBMCs. Blood TCR repertoires of roughly 5 healthy adults were deeply sequenced to estimate repertoire size and the extent of clonotype sharing between individuals. Here is what the overall study found, with its caveats: The small number of donors limited the genetic and exposure-history diversity represented. Pairwise subsampling led to the expectation that sequencing depth would affect the degree of clonotype sharing among donors. Sampling was restricted to blood, and TCR repertoires in tissues likely differ from the TCR repertoires found in blood.

TCR CDR3 regions were amplified from genomic DNA by multiplex PCR using the deep immunoSEQ assay. Genomic DNA extracted from each cell subset was distributed evenly over all wells of several immunoSEQ 96-well plates, and each plate served as one replicate. For unsorted PBMC, each replicate PCR was loaded with around 300 ng genomic DNA, equivalent to roughly 31,000 T cell genomes. Genomic DNA from unsorted PBMC was sequenced over ten immunoSEQ deep assay plates. The purified libraries were quantified using a Qubit 3.0 fluorometer, sized with a Bioanalyzer 2100, and then quantified again using the KAPA Library Quantification kit. Every immunoSEQ 96-well plate was sequenced on a separate single-read 150-cycle Illumina NextSeq 550 flow cell. The authors processed their data as follows. The immunoSEQ output contained only junctional sequences without quality scores, so filtering could not match that applied to full-length reads. Sequences were annotated with PyIR, a Python wrapper for IgBLAST v1.9, and V/J genes and CDR3 were assigned using IMGT germline references. Reads were filtered out if the reads had weak V/J assignments (E-value above 1e-6), no CDR3, stop codons, out-of-frame junctions, or ambiguous translated residues. V3J clonotypes were defined as sequences sharing the same inferred V gene, J gene, and CDR3 amino acid sequence. Percentage overlap between repertoires was computed as shared unique clonotypes divided by the size of the smaller repertoire. Three approaches were used to assess repertoire richness: RTK rarefaction, the Chao1 estimator, and Recon v2.1 estimates of unobserved clonotypes. Sourced from immuneACCESS, this table was stored by TCRdb with only in-frame sequences that have V and J called. A share of the clones is absent; for the studies checked, an unresolved V gene accounts for under half, and the remainder has no known explanation. That table is the source of V, J and clone size, and D and trimming were worked out from the DNA. The sample data list hundreds of thousands of clones, and approximately 80% of these were observed just once. In total, the top ten clones hold over 10% of the sample.

Trimming accounts for 6 bases at V and 5 bases at J, while the number of junction bases matched to no gene is 18. Via the germline V gene, CDR1 is MGHRA and CDR2 YSYEKL. Spanning cysteine to phenylalanine, the CDR3 consists of 18 amino acids. Left in the record is the CDR3 DNA by itself, 54 bases read in frame from the first base. Turning to this clone: It has no known antigen specificity. Base-call qualities are not available, and no considerably larger clone is one nucleotide away.

Donors were healthy HIV-negative adults with no recently reported acute infections or vaccinations. Only Caucasian adults living in Nashville, Tennessee, USA were represented among the donors. For unsorted samples, some 90 million PBMCs were counted, and genomic DNA was extracted using the QIAamp DNA Blood Mini kit. Blood was obtained by leukapheresis, after which PBMCs were separated by Ficoll-Histopaque density gradient centrifugation and cryopreserved in liquid nitrogen vapor phase. The sample consisted of PBMCs. The receptor chain draws on TRBV4-1 and TRBJ2-5; the junction holds 10 bases that match TRBD2. The receptor comes from a woman in her thirties or forties in good health. Some clones in this sample may be carry-over from other donors' samples. The nucleotide sequence is TGCGCCAGCAGTATCGGGCTAGCGGGAGTAGTTCGGAGGGAGACCCAGTACTTC. Translated, it gives CASSIGLAGVVRRETQYF.